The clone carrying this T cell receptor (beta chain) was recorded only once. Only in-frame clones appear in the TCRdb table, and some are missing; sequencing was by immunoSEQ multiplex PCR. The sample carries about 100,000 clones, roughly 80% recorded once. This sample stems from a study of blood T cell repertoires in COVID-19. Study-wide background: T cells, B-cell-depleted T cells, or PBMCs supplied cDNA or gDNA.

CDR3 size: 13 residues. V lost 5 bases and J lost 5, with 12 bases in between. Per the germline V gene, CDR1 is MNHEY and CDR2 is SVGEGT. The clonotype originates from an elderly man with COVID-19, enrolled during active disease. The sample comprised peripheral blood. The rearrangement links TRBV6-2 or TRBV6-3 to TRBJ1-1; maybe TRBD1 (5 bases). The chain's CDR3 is CASSLMGGTEAFF. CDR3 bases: TGTGCCAGCAGTCTAATGGGGGGGACTGAAGCTTTCTTT.